The sequence of this TCR beta chain was determined in a study of TIL therapy for anti-PD-1-resistant metastatic lung cancer. This was the immunoSEQ v3 assay. Using immunoSEQ multiplex PCR, the repertoire was profiled, and TCRdb retains in-frame clones only, with some absent. Counted here are more than 55,000 clones, approximately 78% occurring once; the ten biggest clones make up just under 3%. Specified time point: pre-treatment sample, taken before nivolumab and TIL therapy. Enrollment ran from late 2017 to January 2020. Trimming removed 0 bases from V and 8 bases from J, with 20 bases in between. The CDR3 extends over 17 amino acids. Germline V gene data show CDR1 as LGHNA and CDR2 as YSLEER.

The chain is built from TRBV4-3 and TRBJ2-1, with D possibly TRBD2 on 6 matching bases. Specimen: blood, collected at baseline. The TCR was taken from a person aged 25-80 years with non-small cell lung cancer. The CDR3 reads CASSQDLTLEGSDEQFF. The CDR3 region has the DNA TGCGCCAGCAGCCAAGATCTTACCCTGGAGGGGTCGGATGAGCAGTTCTTC.